Sequencing of this T cell receptor (beta chain) was carried out in a study of PD-1 blockade in classical Hodgkin lymphoma. Broader study findings: Newly diagnosed patients had diversity similar to the baseline diversity of complete responders. Relapsed/refractory patients reportedly had lower baseline diversity than newly diagnosed patients. A significant rise in TCR diversity was seen by C4D1 for CD4+ cells but not for CD8+ cells.

Patients all relapsed after autologous stem cell transplantation, and there was variation in brentuximab vedotin exposure. Best responses were complete response, partial response or progressive disease. The V gene lost 7 bases and the J gene lost 8 bases, with 10 bases spanning the gap. The germline V gene encodes CDR1 MNHEY and CDR2 SVGAGI. The CDR3 spans 11 residues. A word on this clone: The antigen is undetermined.

The repertoire was sequenced with immunoSEQ multiplex PCR; TCRdb's copy has only in-frame clones and lacks some. Found here are 35,000 to 45,000 clones, about 87% of them singletons; the top ten hold about 10%. This clonotype was obtained from a human donor with classical Hodgkin lymphoma. The sequenced sample was peripheral blood mononuclear cells (PBMCs), obtained at baseline. The J gene is TRBJ2-3, the V gene TRBV6-5; D is perhaps TRBD2 (5 bases). The CDR3 protein is CASTRDFTQYF. CDR3 in DNA: TGTGCCAGCACTCGGGATTTTACGCAGTATTTT.